The subject of this entry is one T cell receptor beta chain. Its antigen is unidentified. This specimen belongs to a study of cytomegalovirus exposure and HLA in healthy donors. Findings of the study overall: A few CMV-associated chains were confirmed in vitro to be specific for CMV antigens. In a later analysis, common viral pathogens appeared linked to several of the most significant clusters. A later analysis linked a missense variant in DCLRE1C to the trimming of TCR beta V and J genes.

Germline V gene lookup returns CDR1 MGHRA and CDR2 YSYEKL. V lost 2 bases to trimming and J lost 11 bases; unmatched junction nucleotides: 12. The CDR3 extends over 16 amino acids. PCR was performed using 60 Vbeta and 13 Jbeta primers. Libraries were prepared by immunoSEQ multiplex PCR; TCRdb keeps only in-frame clonotypes and omits some of them. The table shows some 150,000 clones, with 60% to 80% occurring only once. The V gene is TRBV4-1, the J gene TRBJ2-5; TRBD1 matches 12 bases. The sequencing sample was made of PBMCs. This TCR came from a female donor in good health and CMV-seronegative. CDR3 loop: CASSQIPGQGAQEQYF. DNA of the CDR3: TGCGCCAGCAGCCAAATACCGGGACAGGGGGCGCAAGAGCAGTACTTC.